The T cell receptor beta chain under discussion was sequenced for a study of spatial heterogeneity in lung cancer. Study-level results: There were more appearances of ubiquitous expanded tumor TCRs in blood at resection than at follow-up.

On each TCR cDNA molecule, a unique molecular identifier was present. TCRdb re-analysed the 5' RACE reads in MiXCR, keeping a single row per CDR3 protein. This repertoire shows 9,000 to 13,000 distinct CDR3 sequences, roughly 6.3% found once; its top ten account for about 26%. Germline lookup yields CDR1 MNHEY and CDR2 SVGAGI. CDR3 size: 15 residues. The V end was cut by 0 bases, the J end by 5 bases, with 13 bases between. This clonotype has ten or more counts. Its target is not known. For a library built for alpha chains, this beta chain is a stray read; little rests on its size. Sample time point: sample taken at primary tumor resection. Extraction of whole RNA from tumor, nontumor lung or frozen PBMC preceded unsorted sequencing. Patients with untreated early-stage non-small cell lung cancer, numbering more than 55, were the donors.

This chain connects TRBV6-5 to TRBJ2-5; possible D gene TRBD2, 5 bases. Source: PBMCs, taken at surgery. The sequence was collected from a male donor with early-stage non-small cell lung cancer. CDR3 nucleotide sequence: TGTGCCAGCAGTTACTCGAACGGGATAGGTGAGACCCAGTACTTC. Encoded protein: CASSYSNGIGETQYF.